This T cell receptor (beta chain) was captured by sequencing in a study of cytomegalovirus exposure and HLA in healthy donors. Study findings and constraints: Three CMV-associated chains were confirmed in vitro to be specific for CMV antigens. It was in a later analysis that TCR association rates were seen to vary by HLA locus, highest for DRB1 and lowest for HLA-C. Sequences of the TCR beta chain were said to predict the HLA-A and HLA-B alleles of most subjects accurately. V segments that were indistinguishable, TRBV6-2 and TRBV6-3 among them, were omitted from analysis.

The CDR3 is 13 amino acids. In germline, CDR1 is SGHRS, CDR2 YFSETQ. J gave up 8 bases and V 5 bases, and 9 bases lay outside the gene matches. The PCR made use of 60 Vbeta and 13 Jbeta primers. The method was immunoSEQ multiplex PCR; TCRdb's version includes in-frame clones alone and lacks a portion of them. The sample totals about 140,000 clones. About this clone itself: Its antigen is not known.

Material for sequencing was PBMCs. The chain employs TRBV5-1 and TRBJ1-2, with 7 nucleotides matching TRBD1. This TCR came from a woman aged 18-29 years in good health and CMV-seronegative. The CDR3 sequence is CASREEGAGGYTF. The CDR3 DNA sequence: TGCGCCAGCAGGGAAGAGGGGGCAGGGGGCTACACCTTC.